Following are 16 T cell receptor beta chains from one sample sequenced in a study of blood T cell repertoires in COVID-19. The method was immunoSEQ multiplex PCR; TCRdb's version includes in-frame clones alone and lacks a portion of them. The sample lists over 200,000 clones; around 90% were seen once. The source material was peripheral blood. These receptors all stem from a man aged 30 to 45 with COVID-19, enrolled during active disease.

The chain recombines TRBV5-6 with TRBJ1-2, with 9 bases matching TRBD1. This CDR3 spans 15 amino acids. The germline gives CDR1 SGHDT, CDR2 YYEEEE. J was trimmed by 6 bases and V by 6 bases; bases with no gene match: 12. Written as DNA, the CDR3 is TGTGCCAGCACCGAATCCGGGACAGGGAGCGATGGCTACACCTTC. This codes for CASTESGTGSDGYTF.

Details on this clone: Other DNA sequences in the sample encode the same CDR3. V usage is TRBV7-2 and J usage is TRBJ2-3; TRBD2 aligns across 14 bases. The V gene end was trimmed by 5 bases and the J gene end by 4 bases; junction bases not matched to a gene: 2. The germline CDR1 and CDR2 sequences are SGHTA and FQGNSA. This CDR3 is 15 amino acids long. DNA for the CDR3: TGTGCCAGCAGCCTGGGACTAGCGGGGGCAGATACGCAGTATTTT. Translation: CASSLGLAGADTQYF.

The chain uses TRBV5-1 and TRBJ1-2; 9 bases match TRBD1. V shed 4 bases, J shed 2 bases, and the junction held 3 bases outside the gene matches. The CDR3 has 14 amino acids. CDR1 and CDR2 from the germline V gene are SGHRS and YFSETQ. This CDR3 reads CASSRDRVNYGYTF. The CDR3 coding sequence is TGCGCCAGCAGCCGGGACAGGGTGAACTATGGCTACACCTTC. Combining the CDR3 with reference TRBV5-1 and TRBJ1-2 gives the whole variable domain KAGVTQTPRYLIKTRGQQVTLSCSPISGHRSVSWYQQTPGQGLQFLFEYFSETQRNKGNFPGRFSGRQFSNSRSEMNVSTLELGDSALYLCASSRDRVNYGYTFGSGTRLTVV.

This chain links TRBV6-2 or TRBV6-3 with TRBJ2-7; 7 nucleotides line up with TRBD1. The CDR3 consists of 15 residues. CDR1 is MNHEY and CDR2 is SVGEGT in the germline V gene. J gave up 3 bases and V 2 bases, and 7 bases lay outside the gene matches. The CDR3 nucleotides read TGTGCCAGCAGTTACGAAGGGGGCAGGGTCTACGAGCAGTACTTC. This encodes CASSYEGGRVYEQYF.

The V and J genes are TRBV5-4 and TRBJ2-7, with TRBD1 matching 8 bases. The J segment lost 6 bases and the V segment lost 4 bases, leaving 6 bases of the junction unmatched. This CDR3 has 13 amino acids. The germline V gene has CDR1 SGHNT and CDR2 YYREEE (reference sequence). The CDR3 bases are TGTGCCAGCAGCCTCTGGACAGGGTCCGAGCAGTACTTC. It is translated as CASSLWTGSEQYF.

V and J are TRBV7-2 and TRBJ2-3; a possible D gene is TRBD2 (6 bases). CDR1 and CDR2 (germline): SGHTA, FQGNSA. The V end was cut by 1 base, the J end by 9 bases, with 17 bases between. The CDR3 covers 15 residues. Here the CDR3 reads CASSLGGRRGGTQYF. The CDR3, as DNA: TGTGCCAGCAGCTTAGGCGGTCGGAGGGGTGGAACGCAGTATTTT.

The chain's CDR3 is CASSFQGFNQPQHF. CDR3 DNA sequence: TGTGCCAGCAGCTTTCAGGGATTCAATCAGCCCCAGCATTTT. The V gene is TRBV5-4, the J gene TRBJ1-5, with D tentatively TRBD1 (5 bases). Between the trimmed V and J ends, which lost 2 bases and 3 bases, there was a span of 9 bases. Germline CDR1 reads SGHNT; CDR2 reads YYREEE (reference sequence). CDR3 length: 14 residues.

This clone was recorded once. V usage is TRBV7-2 and J usage is TRBJ2-7; 12 bases fit TRBD2. CDR3 length: 14 residues. Germline CDR1 is SGHTA and CDR2 is FQGNSA. V was clipped by 7 bases and J by 6 bases; unmatched bases: 7. This CDR3 is CASTSLAGGAEQYF. The CDR3 coding sequence is TGTGCCAGCACCTCCCTAGCGGGAGGGGCCGAGCAGTACTTC. The full variable domain, its missing parts supplied by reference TRBV7-2 and TRBJ2-7, is GAGVSQSPSNKVTEKGKDVELRCDPISGHTALYWYRQSLGQGLEFLIYFQGNSAPDKSGLPSDRFSAERTGGSVSTLTIQRTQQEDSAVYLCASTSLAGGAEQYFGPGTRLTVT.

The count of this clone is one. This chain uses TRBV4-1 with TRBJ1-4; perhaps TRBD1 as D (6 bases). Trimming removed 0 bases at V and 4 bases at J, with 9 bases between. The CDR3 spans 15 residues. The germline gives CDR1 MGHRA, CDR2 YSYEKL. The CDR3 protein is CASSQEGRGNEKLFF. CDR3 nucleotide sequence: TGCGCCAGCAGCCAAGAAGGCAGGGGTAATGAAAAACTGTTTTTT.

V gene TRBV5-4 combines with J gene TRBJ1-3; 8 bases match TRBD1. The CDR3 has 18 residues. Per the germline V gene, CDR1 is SGHNT and CDR2 is YYREEE (reference sequence). The trim removed 3 bases at V and 4 bases at J, leaving 15 bases unmatched. In DNA, the CDR3 is TGTGCCAGCAGCTCTGGGACTTCAGGGGGCTTAGGAGGAAACACCATATATTTT. It encodes CASSSGTSGGLGGNTIYF.

The chain joins TRBV11-3 to TRBJ1-2; no firm D call. V lost 5 bases and J 8 bases, leaving 27 bases between the germline ends. The CDR3 is made up of 17 amino acids. Germline V gene data show CDR1 as SGHNT and CDR2 as YENEEA. This CDR3 is CASSIDHWEWRVYGYTF. The CDR3, as DNA: TGTGCCAGCAGCATCGACCACTGGGAGTGGCGTGTTTACGGCTACACCTTC.

This chain's CDR3 is CATREQGTNQPQHF. CDR3 coding DNA: TGTGCCACCCGAGAACAGGGGACCAATCAGCCCCAGCATTTT. V and J are TRBV15 and TRBJ1-5; 7 bases align to TRBD1. Germline loops: CDR1 LNHNV, CDR2 YYDKDF (reference sequence). The CDR3 totals 14 residues. V shed 8 bases, J shed 3 bases, and the junction held 7 bases outside the gene matches.

V gene TRBV28 combines with J gene TRBJ2-5; no clear D. Germline loops: CDR1 MDHEN, CDR2 SYDVKM. This CDR3 spans 12 amino acids. V lost 7 bases, J lost 4 bases, and 10 bases lay in between. The CDR3 reads CASTTNGETQYF. CDR3 nucleotides: TGTGCCAGCACAACGAACGGAGAGACCCAGTACTTC.

V and J are TRBV18 and TRBJ2-3; no clear D gene. CDR3 length: 13 amino acids. Germline V gene sequence: CDR1 KGHSH, CDR2 LQKENI. The ends were cut back, 3 bases at V and 2 bases at J, with 6 bases in the middle. The CDR3 DNA is TGTGCCAGCTCACCCGTATCCACAGATACGCAGTATTTT. Translating gives CASSPVSTDTQYF.

With regard to this clone: The same CDR3 arises from other DNA sequences in this sample as well. The gene calls are TRBV4-3 and TRBJ1-4; D unresolved. Looked up from germline, CDR1 is LGHNA and CDR2 is YSLEER. V shed 1 base and J shed 0 bases, with 6 bases lying between them. The CDR3 contains 15 residues. CDR3 region: CASSQVSATNEKLFF. CDR3 in DNA: TGCGCCAGCAGCCAAGTATCTGCAACTAATGAAAAACTGTTTTTT.

This chain joins TRBV12-3 or TRBV12-4 and TRBJ1-2, with D unclear. V lost 6 bases to trimming and J lost 8 bases, with 13 bases between them. This CDR3 is built from 12 residues. The DNA for the CDR3 is TGTGCCAGCAGCTACGACGTGGGCGGCTACACCTTC. As protein: CASSYDVGGYTF.